This TCR beta chain stems from a study of T cells in Graves' hyperthyroidism and ophthalmopathy. It was RNA transcripts that yielded the amplified TCR beta CDR3 regions. The HTBI set primed first-round TCR CDR3 RT-PCR. One entry per CDR3 protein, called by TCRdb with MiXCR from the multiplex PCR reads. The sample includes around 700,000 distinct CDR3 sequences, 30% to 40% seen only once; the top ten take 30% to 40%. Germline values: CDR1 SGHDT, CDR2 YYEEEE. The ends were cut back, 6 bases at V and 6 bases at J, with 15 bases in the middle. This CDR3 is built from 13 residues. The chain uses TRBV5-6 and TRBJ1-2; D call uncertain. This TCR was sampled from a woman between 40 and 50 years old with Graves' hyperthyroidism. Sequenced sample: blood. CDR3 DNA: TGTGCCAGCAACTTCGGTGTGGGAAATGGCTACACCTTC. This translates into CASNFGVGNGYTF.